Below are 6 T cell receptor beta chains sequenced from a single sample in a study of blood T cell repertoires in COVID-19. Sequencing used immunoSEQ multiplex PCR; TCRdb keeps in-frame clones, though not all of them. Of over 150,000 clones listed, around 81% are singletons. Sequencing was performed on PBMCs or T cells enriched from blood (not recorded which). All receptors come from a man aged 35 to 55 who had recovered from COVID-19.

The chain links TRBV18 to TRBJ2-7, with a tentative D call TRBD1 (6 bases). Trimming shortened V by 6 bases and J by 3 bases, and 15 bases separated the two germline ends. CDR3 length: 14 residues. CDR1 KGHSH and CDR2 LQKENI come from the germline V gene. CDR3 DNA sequence: TGTGCCAGCTCTCCGACAGGATTCGGCTACGAGCAGTACTTC. It specifies CASSPTGFGYEQYF. Full variable domain (outside the CDR3, taken from reference TRBV18 and TRBJ2-7): NAGVMQNPRHLVRRRGQEARLRCSPMKGHSHVYWYRQLPEEGLKFMVYLQKENIIDESGMPKERFSAEFPKEGPSILRIQQVVRGDSAAYFCASSPTGFGYEQYFGPGTRLTVT.

This clone has a handful of counts. The sample has other DNA sequences that encode this CDR3 too. V gene TRBV3-1 (or the pseudogene TRBV3-2) combines with J gene TRBJ2-5; the match to TRBD2 covers 14 bases. Germline CDR1 reads LGHDT; CDR2 reads YNNKEL (reference sequence). This CDR3 spans 16 amino acids. V lost 1 base, J lost 2 bases, and 0 bases stayed unmatched. The CDR3 bases are TGTGCCAGCAGCCAAGGACTAGCGGGGGGGCAAGAGACCCAGTACTTC. Protein: CASSQGLAGGQETQYF.

This clone has just one count. One end of the junction does not line up with germline, which may come from a read error. The V call is TRBV12-3 or TRBV12-4, the J call TRBJ1-1, with a tentative D call TRBD1 (5 bases). The CDR3 covers 11 residues. As DNA, the CDR3 is TGTGCCAGCAGTTTACGAGGACAATCGGTCTTT. Translated: CASSLRGQSVF.

The rearrangement joins TRBV5-1 to TRBJ2-5; 8 bases align to TRBD2. Germline CDR1 SGHRS, CDR2 YFSETQ. The CDR3 extends over 15 amino acids. The V gene end was trimmed by 6 bases and the J gene end by 5 bases; junction bases not matched to a gene: 12. CDR3 loop: CASTPGPGGSETQYF. DNA of the CDR3: TGCGCCAGCACCCCGGGTCCGGGAGGGTCCGAGACCCAGTACTTC.

The rearrangement joins TRBV19 to TRBJ2-2, with 9 bases that match TRBD1. J lost 5 bases, V lost 7 bases, and 11 bases had no gene match. Germline values: CDR1 LNHDA, CDR2 SQIVND (reference sequence). CDR3 length: 16 residues. The CDR3 bases are TGTGCCAGTACCTCGCTGGGACAGGGTTTAACCGGGGAGCTGTTTTTT. This translates into CASTSLGQGLTGELFF. Together with reference TRBV19 and TRBJ2-2, the CDR3 gives the full variable domain: DGGITQSPKYLFRKEGQNVTLSCEQNLNHDAMYWYRQDPGQGLRLIYYSQIVNDFQKGDIAEGYSVSREKKESFPLTVTSAQKNPTAFYLCASTSLGQGLTGELFFGEGSRLTVL.

The chain has TRBV12-3 or TRBV12-4 and TRBJ1-3; 7 bases map to TRBD1. The ends lost 8 bases at V and 4 bases at J; junction bases unmatched: 5. The CDR3 has 13 amino acids. The CDR3 sequence is CASQGQEGNTIYF. As DNA, the CDR3 is TGTGCCAGCCAAGGACAGGAGGGAAACACCATATATTTT.